The 3 T cell receptor beta chains listed next were all sequenced from one sample in a study of cytomegalovirus exposure and HLA in healthy donors (dated by TCRdb to 2016 to 2017). The library relied on the immunoSEQ multiplex PCR assay. The multiplex PCR relied on a mix of 60 forward primers for TCR Vbeta segments and 13 reverse primers for TCR Jbeta segments. This immuneACCESS table, as held by TCRdb, lists in-frame sequences with V and J called but not all clones. Of the missing ones, under half trace to an unresolved V gene in checked studies; the others have no known cause. Within this sample are 96,000 or so clones, with about four fifths of them counted one time only. Roughly an eighth of the sample comes from the top ten. Sequences were obtained from PBMCs. Receptors were obtained from a woman aged 70-85 years in good health and CMV-seropositive.

The gene calls are TRBV11-2 and TRBJ2-7; 10 nucleotides agree with TRBD2. CDR1 is SGHAT, CDR2 FQNNGV, per germline. V lost 4 bases to trimming and J lost 2 bases; unmatched junction nucleotides: 5. This CDR3 region has 15 residues. The CDR3 spells CASSSGLAQPYEQYF. The CDR3 bases are TGTGCCAGCAGCTCGGGACTAGCGCAGCCCTACGAGCAGTACTTC.

The rearrangement links TRBV4-2 to TRBJ1-4; TRBD1 agrees at 10 bases. The CDR3 runs to 15 residues. Trimming removed 3 bases from V and 7 bases from J; junction bases left unmatched: 5. Germline V lookup: CDR1 LGHNA, CDR2 YNFKEQ. The CDR3 DNA reads TGTGCCAGCAGCCAGTTGGACAGGGGGAGTGAAAAACTGTTTTTT. It codes for CASSQLDRGSEKLFF.

By share, this clone ranks as medium-sized (0.01 to 0.1%). The J gene is TRBJ1-1, the V gene TRBV6-6; D remains unclear. The germline CDR1 and CDR2 sequences are MNHNY and SVGAGI (reference sequence). This CDR3 is 14 amino acids long. V was trimmed by 0 bases and J by 1 base, leaving 6 bases between them. The CDR3 DNA reads as TGTGCCAGCAGTTACTCGCCCGGGAACACTGAAGCTTTCTTT. This gives the protein CASSYSPGNTEAFF.